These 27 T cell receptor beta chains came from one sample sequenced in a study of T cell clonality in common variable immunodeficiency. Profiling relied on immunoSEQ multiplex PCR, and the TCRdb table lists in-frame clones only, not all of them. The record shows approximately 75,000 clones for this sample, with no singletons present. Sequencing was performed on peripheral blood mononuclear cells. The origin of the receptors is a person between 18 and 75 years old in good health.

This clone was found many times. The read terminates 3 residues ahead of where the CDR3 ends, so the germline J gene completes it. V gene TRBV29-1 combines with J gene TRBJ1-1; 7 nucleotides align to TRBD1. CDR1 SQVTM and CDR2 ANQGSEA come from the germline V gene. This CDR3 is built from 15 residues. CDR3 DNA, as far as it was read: TGCAGCGTTGACTCGCCAGTACGGGACAGTGCGAGG. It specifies CSVDSPVRDSAR. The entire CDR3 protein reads CSVDSPVRDSARAFF.

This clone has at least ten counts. The CDR3 sequence: CSAYDRRRSYEQYF. Partial CDR3 DNA: TGCAGTGCTTACGACAGGCGCCGCTCCTACGAG. V gene TRBV20-1 combines with J gene TRBJ2-7; the D gene is possibly TRBD1 (6 bases). The CDR3 extends 3 residues past the end of the read, so its final part is completed from the germline J gene. CDR1 is DFQATT, CDR2 SNEGSKA, per germline (reference sequence). Trimming shortened V by 5 bases and J by 0 bases, and 14 bases separated the two germline ends. The CDR3 consists of 14 residues.

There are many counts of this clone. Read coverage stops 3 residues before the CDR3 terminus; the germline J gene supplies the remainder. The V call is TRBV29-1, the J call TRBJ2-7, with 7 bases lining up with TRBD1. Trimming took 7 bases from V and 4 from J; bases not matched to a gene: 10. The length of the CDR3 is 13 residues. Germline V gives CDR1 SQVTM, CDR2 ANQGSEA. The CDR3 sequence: CSAKRGQRYEQYF. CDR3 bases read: TGCAGCGCTAAAAGGGGGCAGCGGTACGAG.

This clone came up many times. The CDR3 DNA, read in part, is TGTGCCAGCAGCTCCCTAGCGGGAGGGAGCCACGAG. Translating it yields CASSSLAGGSHE. The full CDR3 sequence reads CASSSLAGGSHEQYF. The chain is built from TRBV7-6 and TRBJ2-7; TRBD2 agrees at 12 bases. The read stops 3 residues short of the end of the CDR3; the missing end is completed from the germline J gene. Germline-derived CDR1 and CDR2 are SGHVS and FNYEAQ. The V gene end was trimmed by 4 bases and the J gene end by 5 bases; junction bases not matched to a gene: 6. There are 15 residues in the CDR3.

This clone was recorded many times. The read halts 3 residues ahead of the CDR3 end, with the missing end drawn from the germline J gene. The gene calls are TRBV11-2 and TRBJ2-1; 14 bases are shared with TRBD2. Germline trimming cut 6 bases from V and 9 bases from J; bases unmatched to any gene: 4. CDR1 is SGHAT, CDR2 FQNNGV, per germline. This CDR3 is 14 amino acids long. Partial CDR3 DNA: TGTGCCAGCAGTCCGGGACTAGCGGGAGTTGAG. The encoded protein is CASSPGLAGVE. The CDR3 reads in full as CASSPGLAGVEQFF.

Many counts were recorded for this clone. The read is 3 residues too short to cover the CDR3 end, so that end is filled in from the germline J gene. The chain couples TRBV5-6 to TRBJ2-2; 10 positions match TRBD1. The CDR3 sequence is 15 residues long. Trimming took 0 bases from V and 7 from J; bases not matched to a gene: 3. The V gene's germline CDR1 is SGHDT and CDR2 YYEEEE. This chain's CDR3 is CASSLVGQGVGELFF. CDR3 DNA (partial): TGTGCCAGCAGCTTGGTTGGACAGGGGGTCGGGGAG.

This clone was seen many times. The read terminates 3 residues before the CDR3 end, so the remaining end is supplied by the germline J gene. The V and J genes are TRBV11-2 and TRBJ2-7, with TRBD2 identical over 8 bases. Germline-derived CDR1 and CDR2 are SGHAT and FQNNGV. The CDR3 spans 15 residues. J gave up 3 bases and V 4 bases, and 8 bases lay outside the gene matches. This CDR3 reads CASSSQREPSYEQYF. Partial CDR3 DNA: TGTGCCAGCAGCTCACAGCGGGAGCCGAGCTACGAG.

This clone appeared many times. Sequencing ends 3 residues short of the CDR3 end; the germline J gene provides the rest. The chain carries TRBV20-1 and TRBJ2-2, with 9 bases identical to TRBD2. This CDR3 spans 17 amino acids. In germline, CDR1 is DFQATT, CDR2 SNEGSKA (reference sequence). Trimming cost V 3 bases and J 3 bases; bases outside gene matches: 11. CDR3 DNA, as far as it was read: TGCAGTGCTAGGGAGGGGCCTAGCGGGACGGACACCGGGGAG. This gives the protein CSAREGPSGTDTGE. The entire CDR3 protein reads CSAREGPSGTDTGELFF.

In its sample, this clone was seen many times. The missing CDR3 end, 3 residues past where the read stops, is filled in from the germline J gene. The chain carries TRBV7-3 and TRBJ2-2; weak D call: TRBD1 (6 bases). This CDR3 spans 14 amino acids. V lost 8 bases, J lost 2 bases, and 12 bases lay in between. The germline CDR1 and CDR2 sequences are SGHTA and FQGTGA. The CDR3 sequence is CASAYRDNTGELFF. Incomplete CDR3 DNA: TGTGCCAGCGCCTACAGGGATAACACCGGGGAG.

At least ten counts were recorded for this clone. The DNA read from the CDR3 is TGTGCCAGCAGCGGACAGGGGTCCGGGGAG. Protein product: CASSGQGSGE. The full CDR3 protein is CASSGQGSGELFF. J is TRBJ2-2 and V is TRBV11-3; 9 nucleotides agree with TRBD1. Coverage ceases 3 residues before the CDR3 finishes, and the germline J gene fills in the end. After removal of 5 bases from V and 6 bases from J, the junction contained 1 base not matched to a gene. Per the germline V gene, CDR1 is SGHNT and CDR2 is YENEEA. The CDR3 is 13 residues long.

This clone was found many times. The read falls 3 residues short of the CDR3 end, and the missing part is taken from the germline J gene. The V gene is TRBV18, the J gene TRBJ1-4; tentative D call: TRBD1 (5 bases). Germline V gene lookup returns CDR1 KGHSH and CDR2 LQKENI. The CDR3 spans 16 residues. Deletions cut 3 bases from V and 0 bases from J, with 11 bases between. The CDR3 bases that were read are TGTGCCAGCTCACCGGCCAGGGTTGCAACTAATGAAAAA. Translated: CASSPARVATNEK. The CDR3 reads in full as CASSPARVATNEKLFF.

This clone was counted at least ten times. The CDR3 spells CASSAGTLGKNTIYF. The covered CDR3 bases are TGTGCCAGCAGCGCCGGGACTCTTGGAAAGAACACC. The chain uses TRBV9 and TRBJ1-3, with D perhaps matching TRBD1 (5 bases). The read falls 3 residues short of the CDR3 end, and the missing part is taken from the germline J gene. The V gene lost 3 bases and the J gene lost 7 bases, with 17 bases spanning the gap. The CDR3 is made up of 15 amino acids. Looked up from germline, CDR1 is SGDLS and CDR2 is YYNGEE.

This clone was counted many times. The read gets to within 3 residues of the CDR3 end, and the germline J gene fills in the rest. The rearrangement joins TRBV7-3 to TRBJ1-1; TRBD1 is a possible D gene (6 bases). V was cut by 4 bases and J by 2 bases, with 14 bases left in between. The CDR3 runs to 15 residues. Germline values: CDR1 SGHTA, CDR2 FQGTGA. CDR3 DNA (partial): TGTGCCAGCAGCTCGACAGGCAATAGAAACACTGAA. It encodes CASSSTGNRNTE. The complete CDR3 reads CASSSTGNRNTEAFF.

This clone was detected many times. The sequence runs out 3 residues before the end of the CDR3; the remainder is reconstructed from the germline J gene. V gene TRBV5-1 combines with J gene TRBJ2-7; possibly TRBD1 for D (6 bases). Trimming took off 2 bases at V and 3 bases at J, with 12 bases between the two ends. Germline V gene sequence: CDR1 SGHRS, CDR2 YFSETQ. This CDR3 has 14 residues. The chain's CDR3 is CASSFQGIDYEQYF. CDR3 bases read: TGCGCCAGCAGCTTCCAGGGGATAGACTACGAG. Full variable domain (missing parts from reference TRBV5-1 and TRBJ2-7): KAGVTQTPRYLIKTRGQQVTLSCSPISGHRSVSWYQQTPGQGLQFLFEYFSETQRNKGNFPGRFSGRQFSNSRSEMNVSTLELGDSALYLCASSFQGIDYEQYFGPGTRLTVT.

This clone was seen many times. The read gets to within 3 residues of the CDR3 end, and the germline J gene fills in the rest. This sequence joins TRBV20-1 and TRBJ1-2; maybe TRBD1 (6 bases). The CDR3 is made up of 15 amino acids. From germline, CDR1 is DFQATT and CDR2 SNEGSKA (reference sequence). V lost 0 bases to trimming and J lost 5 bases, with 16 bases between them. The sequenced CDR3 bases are TGCAGTGCTAGAGATCCGGGGGGCGCGTCTTATGGC. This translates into CSARDPGGASYG. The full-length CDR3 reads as CSARDPGGASYGYTF.

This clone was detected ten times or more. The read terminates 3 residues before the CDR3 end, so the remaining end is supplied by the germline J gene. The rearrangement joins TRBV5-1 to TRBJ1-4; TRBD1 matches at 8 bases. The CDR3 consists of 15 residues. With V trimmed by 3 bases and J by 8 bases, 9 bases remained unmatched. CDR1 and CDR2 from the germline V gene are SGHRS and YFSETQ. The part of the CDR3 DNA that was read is TGCGCCAGCAGCTCTCTCAGGGGGCTAGGAGAAAAA. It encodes CASSSLRGLGEK. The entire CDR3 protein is CASSSLRGLGEKLFF.

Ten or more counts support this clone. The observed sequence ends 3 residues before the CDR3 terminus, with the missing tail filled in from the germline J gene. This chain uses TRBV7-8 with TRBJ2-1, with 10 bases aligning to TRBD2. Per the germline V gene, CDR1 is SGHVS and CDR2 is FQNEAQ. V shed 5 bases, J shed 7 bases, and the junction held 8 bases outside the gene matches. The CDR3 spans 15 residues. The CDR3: CASSTGLAEGNEQFF. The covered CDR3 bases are TGTGCCAGCAGCACCGGACTAGCGGAGGGGAATGAG.

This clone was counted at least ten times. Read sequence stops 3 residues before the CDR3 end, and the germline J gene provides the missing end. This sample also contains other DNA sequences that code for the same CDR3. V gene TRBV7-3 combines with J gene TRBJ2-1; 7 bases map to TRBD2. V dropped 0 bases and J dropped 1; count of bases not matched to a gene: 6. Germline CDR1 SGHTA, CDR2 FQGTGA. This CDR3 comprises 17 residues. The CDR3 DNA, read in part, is TGTGCCAGCAGCTTAACGGGGGGGGACGCTTCCTACAATGAG. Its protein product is CASSLTGGDASYNE. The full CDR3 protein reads CASSLTGGDASYNEQFF.

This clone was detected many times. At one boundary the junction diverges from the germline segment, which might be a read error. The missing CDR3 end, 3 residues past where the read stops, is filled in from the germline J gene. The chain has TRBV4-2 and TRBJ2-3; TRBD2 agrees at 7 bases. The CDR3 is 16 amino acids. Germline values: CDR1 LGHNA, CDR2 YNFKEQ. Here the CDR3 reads CASSQDRAGVTDTQYF. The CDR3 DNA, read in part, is TGCGCCAGCAGCCAAGATCGGGCGGGAGTAACAGATACG.

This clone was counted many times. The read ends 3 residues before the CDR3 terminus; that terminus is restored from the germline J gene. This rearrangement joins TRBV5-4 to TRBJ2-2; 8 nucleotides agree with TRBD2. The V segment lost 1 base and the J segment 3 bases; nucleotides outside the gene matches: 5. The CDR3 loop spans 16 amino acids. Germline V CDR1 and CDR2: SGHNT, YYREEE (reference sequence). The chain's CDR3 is CASSLSKREHTGELFF. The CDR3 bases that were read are TGTGCCAGCAGCTTGTCGAAGCGGGAGCACACCGGGGAG. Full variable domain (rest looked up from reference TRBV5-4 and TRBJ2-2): ETGVTQSPTHLIKTRGQQVTLRCSSQSGHNTVSWYQQALGQGPQFIFQYYREEENGRGNFPPRFSGLQFPNYSSELNVNALELDDSALYLCASSLSKREHTGELFFGEGSRLTVL.

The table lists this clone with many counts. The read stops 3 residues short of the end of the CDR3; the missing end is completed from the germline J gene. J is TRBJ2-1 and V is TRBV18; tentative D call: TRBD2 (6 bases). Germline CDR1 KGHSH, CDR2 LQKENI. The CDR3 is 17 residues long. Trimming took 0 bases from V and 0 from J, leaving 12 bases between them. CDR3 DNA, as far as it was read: TGTGCCAGCTCACCACCGGTGGGCGGGGACTCCTACAATGAG. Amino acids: CASSPPVGGDSYNE. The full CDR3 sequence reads CASSPPVGGDSYNEQFF.

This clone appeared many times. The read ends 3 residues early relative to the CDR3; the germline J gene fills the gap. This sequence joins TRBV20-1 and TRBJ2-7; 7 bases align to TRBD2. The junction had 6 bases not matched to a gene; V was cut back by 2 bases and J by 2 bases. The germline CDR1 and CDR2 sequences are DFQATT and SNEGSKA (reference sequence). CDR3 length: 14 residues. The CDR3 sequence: CSARSLAGAYEQYF. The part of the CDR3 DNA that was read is TGCAGTGCTAGAAGCCTGGCGGGAGCCTACGAG.

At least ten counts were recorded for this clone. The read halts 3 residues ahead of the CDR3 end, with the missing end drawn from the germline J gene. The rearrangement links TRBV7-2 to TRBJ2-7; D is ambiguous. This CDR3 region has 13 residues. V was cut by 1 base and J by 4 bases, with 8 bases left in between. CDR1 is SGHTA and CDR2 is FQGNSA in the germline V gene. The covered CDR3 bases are TGTGCCAGCAGCTTAGGCCCAGATTACGAG. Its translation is CASSLGPDYE. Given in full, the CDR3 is CASSLGPDYEQYF.

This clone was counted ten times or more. The CDR3 region is CASSYRQGGFRNEQFF. CDR3 bases read: TGTGCCAGCAGTTACCGGCAGGGGGGATTTCGCAATGAG. The gene calls are TRBV12-3 or TRBV12-4 and TRBJ2-1; weak D call: TRBD1 (7 bases). The read halts 3 residues ahead of the CDR3 end, with the missing end drawn from the germline J gene. Trimming cost V 4 bases and J 6 bases, with 19 bases left between them. The CDR3 has 16 residues.

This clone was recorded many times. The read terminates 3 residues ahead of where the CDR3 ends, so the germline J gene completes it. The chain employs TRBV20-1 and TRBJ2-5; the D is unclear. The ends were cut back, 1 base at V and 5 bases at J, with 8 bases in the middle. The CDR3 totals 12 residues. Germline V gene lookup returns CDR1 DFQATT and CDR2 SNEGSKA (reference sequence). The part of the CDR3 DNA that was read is TGCAGTGCTAGAGGGTGGCGGGAGACC. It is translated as CSARGWRET. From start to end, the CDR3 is CSARGWRETQYF.

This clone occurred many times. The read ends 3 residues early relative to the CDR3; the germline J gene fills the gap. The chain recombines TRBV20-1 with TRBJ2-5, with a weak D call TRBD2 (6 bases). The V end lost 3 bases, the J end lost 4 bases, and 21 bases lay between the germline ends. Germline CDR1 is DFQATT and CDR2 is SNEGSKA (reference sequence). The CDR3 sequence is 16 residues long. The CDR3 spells CSARGPGLFGGETQYF. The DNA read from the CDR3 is TGCAGTGCTAGGGGGCCCGGACTCTTCGGGGGAGAGACC.

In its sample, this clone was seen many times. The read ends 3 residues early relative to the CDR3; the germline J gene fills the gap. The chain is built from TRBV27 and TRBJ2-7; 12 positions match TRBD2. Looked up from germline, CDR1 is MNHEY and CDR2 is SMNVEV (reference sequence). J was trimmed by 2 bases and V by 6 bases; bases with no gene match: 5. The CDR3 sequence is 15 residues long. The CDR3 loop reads CASSIRTSGAYEQYF. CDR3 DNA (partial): TGTGCCAGCAGCATTCGGACTAGCGGGGCCTACGAG.